The rows below give T cell receptor beta chains drawn from one sample of a study of T cells in tuberculosis. The assay was immunoSEQ multiplex PCR, and TCRdb's table has in-frame clones only and misses some. The data hold 35,000 to 50,000 clones, with around 94% observed a single time. Sequencing was done on a sample of PBMCs. These receptors were collected from a donor aged 10-29 years with latent tuberculosis or without tuberculosis infection. Some clones in this sample may be carry-over from other donors' samples. The CDR3 runs from the conserved cysteine through the conserved F or W. The D gene is left open where the match is weak. Only part of the rows carry a size: once, few, many, or a class if the clone is expanded.

>TRBV2|once|TRBD1|TRBJ1-4
TGTGCCAGCAGCCCCAGACAGGGGGGAAATGAAAAACTGTTTTTT
CASSPRQGGNEKLFF
>TRBV7-2|NA|TRBD2|TRBJ2-2
TGTGCCAGCAGCCCAGCGGGAGGGCCCCCCGGGGAGCTGTTTTTT
CASSPAGGPPGELFF
>TRBV27|NA|TRBD2|TRBJ2-3
TGTGCCAGCAGCAGTCGACTAGCGGGGGGCACAGATACGCAGTATTTT
CASSSRLAGGTDTQYF
>TRBV7-2|NA|NA|TRBJ2-7
TGTGCCAGCAGCTCCGACCCAACAGGGTTCTACGAGCAGTACTTC
CASSSDPTGFYEQYF
>TRBV30|NA|NA|TRBJ1-4
TGTGCCTGGAGAGTCGTTGGGGGCTATAATGAAAAACTGTTTTTT
CAWRVVGGYNEKLFF
>TRBV30|NA|NA|TRBJ1-5
TGTGCCTGGAGTCCAGGGGCTGGGGAGCCCCAGCATTTT
CAWSPGAGEPQHF
>TRBV6-1|NA|NA|TRBJ2-7
TGTGCCAGCAGGAGCGTTGTTAGCTCCTACGAGCAGTACTTC
CASRSVVSSYEQYF
>TRBV9|NA|NA|TRBJ2-3
TGTGCCAGCGGGCCTAGCATCCTACCAAAAACAGATACGCAGTATTTT
CASGPSILPKTDTQYF
>TRBV19|NA|NA|TRBJ2-3
TGTGCCAGTAGTATCGCGGGGGGAAAAACTAGGTCGGGACAGAAATTCACAGATACGCAGTATTTT
CASSIAGGKTRSGQKFTDTQYF
>TRBV9|NA|NA|TRBJ1-2
TGTGCCAGCAGCGCAGATAGGACGGGGAACTATGGCTACACCTTC
CASSADRTGNYGYTF
>TRBV28|NA|NA|TRBJ1-2
TGTGCCAGCAGTACGACAGCAATCTATGGCTACACCTTC
CASSTTAIYGYTF
>TRBV6-6|NA|TRBD1|TRBJ1-2
TGTGCCAGCAGTTACCCAGGACAGGGTGGGGGCTATGGCTACACCTTC
CASSYPGQGGGYGYTF
>TRBV5-1|NA|TRBD1|TRBJ1-4
TGCGCCAGCAGCCCCGGGACAGAAGGTGAAAAACTGTTTTTT
CASSPGTEGEKLFF
>TRBV5-4|NA|NA|TRBJ2-2
TGTGCCAGCAGCTCAGGACAGCTCACCGGGGAGCTGTTTTTT
CASSSGQLTGELFF
>TRBV11-2|NA|NA|TRBJ2-3
TGTGCCAGCTCAACAGATACGCAGTATTTT
CASSTDTQYF
>TRBV4-2|NA|TRBD1|TRBJ1-1
TGTGCCAGCAGCCAGGACAGGGAATCCACTGAAGCTTTCTTT
CASSQDRESTEAFF
>TRBV2|NA|NA|TRBJ1-3
TGTGCCAGCAGGGACACAGCTGGAAACACCATATATTTT
CASRDTAGNTIYF
>TRBV5-6|NA|NA|TRBJ1-3
TGTGCCAGCAACACGATCGGGGATAGGAACACCATATATTTT
CASNTIGDRNTIYF
>TRBV4-1|NA|NA|TRBJ2-1
TGCGCCAGCAGCCAAGAGTCCTCGACAGGAACCTACAATGAGCAGTTCTTC
CASSQESSTGTYNEQFF
>TRBV9|once|TRBD1|TRBJ1-2
TGTGCCAGCAGCGTGGGCCCGACCGACAGGGGAACTAACTATGGCTACACCTTC
CASSVGPTDRGTNYGYTF
>TRBV6-5|NA|NA|TRBJ2-3
TGTGCCAGCACCCGATTGACTAGCACAGATACGCAGTATTTT
CASTRLTSTDTQYF
>TRBV18|NA|NA|TRBJ1-1
TGTGCCAGCTCACCACCGCCGGGTGAGCCTGAAGCTTTCTTT
CASSPPPGEPEAFF
>TRBV7-2|once|TRBD2|TRBJ2-7
TGTGCCAGCAGCATTCGAGGACTAGCGGGAGATTCCTACGAGCAGTACTTC
CASSIRGLAGDSYEQYF
>TRBV4-1|NA|TRBD1|TRBJ1-4
TGCGCCAGCAGCCAATACCCCCGGGACAGGGTATTGGATGAAAAACTGTTTTTT
CASSQYPRDRVLDEKLFF
>TRBV2|few|TRBD1|TRBJ1-1
TGTGCCAGCAGCGAAGGGACAGAGAACACTGAAGCTTTCTTT
CASSEGTENTEAFF
>TRBV19|NA|NA|TRBJ2-3
TGTGCCAGTAAGGAGGGCACAGATACGCAGTATTTT
CASKEGTDTQYF
>TRBV15|NA|NA|TRBJ2-7
TGTGCCACCAGCAGAGATTTCCCTCGACGGGGCGAGCAGTACTTC
CATSRDFPRRGEQYF
>TRBV30|once|NA|TRBJ2-6
TGTGCCTGGAGTGAGGGGTCCGGGGCCAACGTCCTGACTTTC
CAWSEGSGANVLTF
>TRBV7-2|NA|NA|TRBJ2-5
TGTGCCAGCAGCTTCCGGGACTTCCAAGAGACCCAGTACTTC
CASSFRDFQETQYF
>TRBV10-3|NA|TRBD1|TRBJ1-2
TGTGCCATCACCCCAAACATAAGGACAGGGTATTATGGCTACACCTTC
CAITPNIRTGYYGYTF
>TRBV25-1|NA|TRBD2|TRBJ2-3
TGTGCCAGCAGGGGGGTAGCGGGAGGCGCAGATACGCAGTATTTT
CASRGVAGGADTQYF
>TRBV5-1|NA|NA|TRBJ2-7
TGCGCCAGCAGCTTGGGCCCCATCGGGTCCTACGAGCAGTACTTC
CASSLGPIGSYEQYF
>TRBV5-6|NA|NA|TRBJ2-3
TGTGCCAGCAGCTTGGTGGGCGGGCTGGGCACAGATACGCAGTATTTT
CASSLVGGLGTDTQYF
>TRBV28|NA|TRBD1|TRBJ1-1
TGTGCCAGCAGTCCTGGGACAGGGATGAACACTGAAGCTTTCTTT
CASSPGTGMNTEAFF
>TRBV9|medium-sized|TRBD1|TRBJ2-2
TGTGCCAGCAGCGCTACAGGGGGCGCCGCCGGGGAGCTGTTTTTT
CASSATGGAAGELFF
>TRBV6-1|NA|TRBD1|TRBJ2-7
TGTGCCAGCAGTGAACTAACAGGGGGACGCGAGCAGTACTTC
CASSELTGGREQYF
>TRBV25-1|NA|NA|TRBJ1-5
TGTGCCAGCAGTGACAGAAGCAATCAGCCCCAGCATTTT
CASSDRSNQPQHF
>TRBV28|once|NA|TRBJ2-1
TGTGCCAGCAGCCTCAAGCCGGAGGGTTACAATGAGCAGTTCTTC
CASSLKPEGYNEQFF
>TRBV19|NA|NA|TRBJ1-2
TGTGCCAGTAGAAGGACAGCCCTTGGCTACACCTTC
CASRRTALGYTF
>TRBV2|NA|NA|TRBJ2-7
TGTGCCAGCACTGGGGGCTTAGAGTACTTC
CASTGGLEYF
>TRBV18|NA|NA|TRBJ2-1
TGTGCCAGCTCACCTTCTCAGGGCGGGATATCCTACAATGAGCAGTTCTTC
CASSPSQGGISYNEQFF
>TRBV10-3|NA|TRBD1|TRBJ2-4
TGTGCCATCAGTGAGTCCGACGGGACAGGGGACATTCAGTACTTC
CAISESDGTGDIQYF
>TRBV19|NA|TRBD2|TRBJ2-1
TGTGCCAGTAAACAGGCGGGAGAGTACAATGAGCAGTTCTTC
CASKQAGEYNEQFF
>TRBV5-1|NA|NA|TRBJ1-3
TGCGCCAGCAGCTTGGGACTTACGGCCTCTGGAAACACCATATATTTT
CASSLGLTASGNTIYF
>TRBV7-9|NA|NA|TRBJ2-2
TGTGCCAGCAGTCCCCTGGGGCAGGGCACCGGGGAGCTGTTTTTT
CASSPLGQGTGELFF